Each of the 20 T cell receptor beta chains below was sequenced from the same sample in a study of T cell repertoires in cytomegalovirus infection (dated by TCRdb to between 2017 and 2020). This specimen's treatment or condition label, per the study, means: in vitro stimulation with specific CMV peptide epitopes to enrich CMV-specific T cells. The data were produced on an Illumina HiSeq 1500. The public sequencing data were trimmed at Q25 with fastp and processed into clonotypes with MiXCR by TCRdb, which kept only in-frame beta chains. One record per CDR3 amino acid sequence lists the most common genes and DNA. The sample table contains a few hundred thousand distinct CDR3 sequences; only one count was recorded for around a third of them. The ten largest account for about 17% of the sample. For these receptors, no antigen is known. Sequenced here: cultured PBMCs, sampled from culture after CMV antigen stimulation. These receptors originate from a human donor in good health (CMV status not recorded). Some clones in this sample may be carry-over from other donors' samples.

A few counts support this clonotype. The rearrangement links TRBV24-1 to TRBJ2-1; 7 bases map to TRBD2. This CDR3 comprises 16 residues. V trimming: 7 bases; J trimming: 4 bases; junction bases outside the gene matches: 12. CDR1 is KGHDR, CDR2 SFDVKD, per germline. The CDR3 loop is CATSSAGAQGYNEQFF. The CDR3 DNA reads as TGTGCCACCAGCTCCGCGGGAGCCCAAGGGTACAATGAGCAGTTCTTC.

The J gene is TRBJ1-1, the V gene TRBV18; 10 nucleotides agree with TRBD1. With 3 bases clipped from V and 6 bases from J, the junction kept 7 bases outside the gene matches. From germline, CDR1 is KGHSH and CDR2 LQKENI. CDR3 length: 15 amino acids. The CDR3 coding sequence is TGTGCCAGCTCACCGCGGGACAGGGGATGGGCTGAAGCTTTCTTT. Amino acids: CASSPRDRGWAEAFF.

This chain links TRBV20-1 with TRBJ1-1; 10 bases agree with TRBD1. Germline V gene sequence: CDR1 DFQATT, CDR2 SNEGSKA (reference sequence). The CDR3 consists of 11 residues. J gave up 12 bases and V 1 base, and 2 bases lay outside the gene matches. Here the CDR3 DNA reads TGCAGTGCTAGAGGACAGGGGGCAACTTTCTTT. Translated: CSARGQGATFF.

This clonotype was observed a few times. J is TRBJ2-4 and V is TRBV5-4; 7 bases map to TRBD2. This CDR3 has 15 residues. Germline trimming cut 3 bases from V and 5 bases from J; bases unmatched to any gene: 8. CDR1 and CDR2 from the germline V gene are SGHNT and YYREEE (reference sequence). The CDR3 loop reads CASSSAGRAQNIQYF. CDR3 nucleotides: TGTGCCAGCAGCTCCGCGGGGAGGGCCCAAAACATTCAGTACTTC.

The genes are TRBV27 and TRBJ2-3, with 7 bases aligning to TRBD2. The CDR3 is made up of 16 amino acids. Germline assignment: CDR1 MNHEY and CDR2 SMNVEV (reference sequence). The V and J ends lost 8 bases and 2 bases, in that order; junction bases with no gene match: 13. The CDR3 loop is CASGTITSAFTDTQYF. For the CDR3, the DNA is TGTGCCAGCGGTACGATTACTAGCGCCTTCACAGATACGCAGTATTTT.

This clonotype was counted at least ten times. The chain joins TRBV27 to TRBJ1-6, with no clear D. Germline loops: CDR1 MNHEY, CDR2 SMNVEV (reference sequence). The CDR3 totals 17 residues. Trimming stripped 4 bases from V and 0 bases from J, with 13 bases between. Written as DNA, the CDR3 is TGTGCCAGCAGTTCGGTCGAACTCAGCTCCTATAATTCACCCCTCCACTTT. Translation: CASSSVELSSYNSPLHF.

The J gene is TRBJ2-5, the V gene TRBV12-3 or TRBV12-4; 8 nucleotides line up with TRBD1. This CDR3 has 15 amino acids. J gave up 0 bases and V 6 bases, and 6 bases lay outside the gene matches. The CDR3 sequence is CASSRVDRDQETQYF. The CDR3 DNA is TGTGCCAGCAGCCGTGTGGACAGGGACCAAGAGACCCAGTACTTC.

J is TRBJ2-3 and V is TRBV6-1; 8 bases agree with TRBD2. With 2 bases clipped from V and 0 bases from J, the junction kept 4 bases outside the gene matches. CDR3 size: 16 residues. CDR1 and CDR2 from the germline V gene are MNHNS and SASEGT. CDR3 loop: CASSEWPSGSTDTQYF. CDR3 DNA sequence: TGTGCCAGCAGTGAATGGCCTAGCGGGAGCACAGATACGCAGTATTTT.

The V gene is TRBV14, the J gene TRBJ2-1; D unresolved. CDR3 size: 14 residues. Deletions cut 0 bases from V and 12 bases from J, with 15 bases between. Germline CDR1 reads SGHDN; CDR2 reads FVKESK. The chain's CDR3 is CASSQDGIVPVQFF. For the CDR3, the DNA is TGTGCCAGCAGCCAAGACGGCATCGTCCCGGTGCAGTTCTTC.

This clonotype showed up just a few times. The chain employs TRBV12-5 and TRBJ2-1; 7 bases line up with TRBD2. J lost 10 bases, V lost 0 bases, and 9 bases had no gene match. Germline V gives CDR1 LGHNT, CDR2 FRNRAP. The CDR3 is 15 amino acids. The DNA for the CDR3 is TGTGCTAGTGGTTTGGTAACGGGAGGAAGGATCGAGCAGTTCTTC. Translating it yields CASGLVTGGRIEQFF.

The V gene is TRBV7-6, the J gene TRBJ1-4; 8 bases agree with TRBD1. With V trimmed by 3 bases and J by 7 bases, 10 bases remained unmatched. Germline-derived CDR1 and CDR2 are SGHVS and FNYEAQ. The CDR3 runs to 16 residues. CDR3 sequence: CASSFLPGGGGEKLFF. The CDR3 DNA reads TGTGCCAGCAGCTTCCTACCAGGGGGCGGAGGTGAAAAACTGTTTTTT.

This clonotype was detected only a few times. The V and J genes are TRBV20-1 and TRBJ2-5, with 8 bases aligning to TRBD2. The germline CDR1 and CDR2 sequences are DFQATT and SNEGSKA (reference sequence). With 6 bases clipped from V and 5 bases from J, the junction kept 14 bases outside the gene matches. This CDR3 contains 15 residues. The CDR3 loop is CSAGRDSETVETQYF. CDR3 nucleotide sequence: TGCAGTGCCGGGAGGGATTCGGAGACTGTCGAGACCCAGTACTTC.

The chain employs TRBV7-9 and TRBJ2-5, with TRBD2 matching over 9 bases. The CDR3 extends over 16 amino acids. The germline V gene has CDR1 SEHNR and CDR2 FQNEAQ (reference sequence). V lost 0 bases, J lost 1 base, and 3 bases stayed unmatched. In nucleotides, the CDR3 is TGTGCCAGCAGCTTAGCAGGTAGCGGGAGCCAAGAGACCCAGTACTTC. Translation gives CASSLAGSGSQETQYF.

The V call is TRBV4-2, the J call TRBJ2-3; 9 bases align to TRBD2. The V gene's germline CDR1 is LGHNA and CDR2 YNFKEQ. The trim removed 7 bases at V and 5 bases at J, leaving 4 bases unmatched. The CDR3 loop spans 13 amino acids. CDR3 sequence reads: CASTSTSGDTQYF. In nucleotides, the CDR3 is TGTGCCAGCACCTCGACTAGCGGAGATACGCAGTATTTT.

This rearrangement joins TRBV4-1 to TRBJ2-1; 10 bases match TRBD2. J gave up 9 bases and V 0 bases, and 8 bases lay outside the gene matches. The germline CDR1 and CDR2 sequences are MGHRA and YSYEKL. The CDR3 loop spans 16 amino acids. Here the CDR3 DNA reads TGCGCCAGCAGCCAAGAAGGTTGGGAGCGGGAGGGTGAGCAGTTCTTC. It is translated as CASSQEGWEREGEQFF.

This rearrangement joins TRBV28 to TRBJ2-7, with TRBD2 as a possible D gene (6 bases). Trimming stripped 4 bases from V and 2 bases from J, with 15 bases between. Germline V gene lookup returns CDR1 MDHEN and CDR2 SYDVKM. CDR3 length: 15 amino acids. The CDR3 region has the DNA TGTGCCAGCAGTTCCCGGGGGATGCTTACCTACGAGCAGTACTTC. Amino acid sequence: CASSSRGMLTYEQYF.

The chain links TRBV11-3 to TRBJ2-1, with 7 bases that match TRBD2. The CDR3 totals 18 residues. Trimming cost V 0 bases and J 0 bases; bases outside gene matches: 8. CDR1 and CDR2 (germline): SGHNT, YENEEA. The CDR3 spells CASSLDQGGSYSYNEQFF. For the CDR3, the DNA is TGTGCCAGCAGCTTAGATCAGGGCGGGAGCTACTCCTACAATGAGCAGTTCTTC.

The chain recombines TRBV19 with TRBJ1-2; D is ambiguous. The ends were cut back, 7 bases at V and 2 bases at J, with 8 bases in the middle. The CDR3 is 12 amino acids. The germline gives CDR1 LNHDA, CDR2 SQIVND (reference sequence). The CDR3 coding sequence is TGTGCCAGTATAGGCGGGAACTATGGCTACACCTTC. This translates into CASIGGNYGYTF.

The DNA for the CDR3 is TGCAGCGTTGAAGATTCGACTAGCGGGAGGAGTGAGCAGTTCTTC. This codes for CSVEDSTSGRSEQFF. The genes are TRBV29-1 and TRBJ2-1, with 13 bases fitting TRBD2. Per germline, CDR1 SQVTM and CDR2 ANQGSEA. CDR3 length: 15 amino acids. With 0 bases clipped from V and 9 bases from J, the junction kept 5 bases outside the gene matches.

This clonotype was observed a single time. A much larger clone lies a single base off, so this may be a read error. The rearrangement joins TRBV7-9 to TRBJ1-4, with 8 bases that match TRBD1. The CDR3 totals 17 residues. Germline-derived CDR1 and CDR2 are SEHNR and FQNEAQ (reference sequence). CDR3 residues: CASSFGTGGVTTEKLFF. The CDR3 nucleotides read TGTGCCAGCAGCTTCGGGACAGGCGGCGTGACTACTGAAAAACTGTTTTTT.